Listed below are T cell receptor beta chains from one sample, sequenced in a study of OX40 agonist ivuxolimab in advanced cancers. Measured with immunoSEQ multiplex PCR; TCRdb has only the in-frame clones, and not every one. The table includes fewer than 80,000 clones, around 84% detected once. The sequencing used CD4+ or CD8+ T cells sorted from blood, collected in a trial of the OX40 agonist ivuxolimab. The receptors here all came from an adult with an advanced solid tumor such as melanoma, head and neck, liver or kidney cancer. CDR3s include the opening cysteine and the closing phenylalanine or tryptophan. Each record gives: V gene, J gene, CDR3 protein.

v_gene: TRBV11-2
j_gene: TRBJ2-7
CDR3aa: CASSLPRTGLYEQYF

v_gene: TRBV5-5
j_gene: TRBJ2-1
CDR3aa: CASSVGTGGTNEQFF

v_gene: TRBV10-3
j_gene: TRBJ1-4
CDR3aa: CAISTPGREDEKLFF

v_gene: TRBV7-2
j_gene: TRBJ2-7
CDR3aa: CASSFDRGGEQYF

v_gene: TRBV5-1
j_gene: TRBJ1-5
CDR3aa: CASSLAGQPNQPQHF

v_gene: TRBV2
j_gene: TRBJ2-3
CDR3aa: CASSEFLGWGLSTDTQYF

v_gene: TRBV7-9
j_gene: TRBJ2-5
CDR3aa: CASTEGLAGGETQYF

v_gene: TRBV4-1
j_gene: TRBJ1-1
CDR3aa: CASSREMNTEAFF

v_gene: TRBV4-1
j_gene: TRBJ2-2
CDR3aa: CASSSGQGFVGELFF

v_gene: TRBV7-2
j_gene: TRBJ2-5
CDR3aa: CASSLFGQTQYF

v_gene: TRBV11-3
j_gene: TRBJ2-7
CDR3aa: CASSLVAFAGSYEQYF

v_gene: TRBV5-1
j_gene: TRBJ2-3
CDR3aa: CASSIGLAGGPTSTDTQYF

v_gene: TRBV11-2
j_gene: TRBJ1-3
CDR3aa: CASSLAGYSGNTIYF